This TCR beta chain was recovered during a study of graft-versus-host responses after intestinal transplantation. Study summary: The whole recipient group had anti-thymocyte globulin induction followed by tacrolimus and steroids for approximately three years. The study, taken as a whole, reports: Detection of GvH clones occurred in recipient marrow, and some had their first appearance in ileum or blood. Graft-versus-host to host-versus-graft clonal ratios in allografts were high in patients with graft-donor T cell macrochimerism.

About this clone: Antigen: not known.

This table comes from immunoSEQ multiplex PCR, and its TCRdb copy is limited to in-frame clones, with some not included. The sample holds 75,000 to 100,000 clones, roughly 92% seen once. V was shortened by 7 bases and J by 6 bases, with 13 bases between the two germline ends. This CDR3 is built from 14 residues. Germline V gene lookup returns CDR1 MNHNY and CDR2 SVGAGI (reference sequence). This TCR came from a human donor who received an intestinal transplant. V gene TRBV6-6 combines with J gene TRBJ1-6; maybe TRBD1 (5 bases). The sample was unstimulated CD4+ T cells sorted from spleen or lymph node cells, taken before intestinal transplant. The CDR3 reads CASIIGGANSPLHF. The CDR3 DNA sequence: TGTGCCAGCATCATTGGAGGGGCTAATTCACCCCTCCACTTT.